This T cell receptor beta chain originates from a study of cytomegalovirus exposure and HLA in healthy donors. Study-wide findings and caveats: Among TCR beta chains of equal frequency, HLA-associated ones were more clonally expanded in a later analysis.

PCR primers comprised 60 Vbeta and 13 Jbeta primers. Sequencing used immunoSEQ multiplex PCR; TCRdb keeps in-frame clones, though not all of them. The table shows more than 90,000 clones, with just under 80% occurring only once. A note on this clone: What it binds is not known.

V lost 6 bases to trimming and J lost 8 bases; unmatched junction nucleotides: 9. Germline V gives CDR1 SQVTM, CDR2 ANQGSEA. This CDR3 spans 15 amino acids. The TCR comes from a woman in her forties in good health and CMV-seronegative. The genes are TRBV29-1 and TRBJ2-1; 14 bases map to TRBD2. Sequencing was carried out using PBMCs. CDR3 in DNA: TGCAGCGTCGCCCCGGGACTAGCGGGAGTGGATGAGCAGTTCTTC. Translating gives CSVAPGLAGVDEQFF.